What follows is one T cell receptor (beta chain) and its context. V dropped 4 bases and J dropped 2 bases, with 12 bases sitting between them. There are 15 residues in the CDR3. Germline V gives CDR1 MNHEY, CDR2 SVGAGI. The entry originates in a study of shared clonotypes between healthy human individuals. Profiled with immunoSEQ multiplex PCR; TCRdb holds only in-frame clones, not every one. The data contain roughly 1,500,000 clones, 97% to 99% of them singletons. The TCR was taken from a man younger than 45 in good health. The sequencing sample was made of naive CD4+ T cells sorted from blood. Subset noted: CD45RA+ positively selected. The chain combines TRBV6-5 with TRBJ2-1; maybe TRBD1 (6 bases). The CDR3 loop is CASSFRTEAYNEQFF. CDR3 bases: TGTGCCAGCAGTTTCCGGACAGAAGCCTACAATGAGCAGTTCTTC.